These 26 T cell receptor beta chains were sequenced from one sample in a study of blood T cells in healthy people across ages (dated by TCRdb to 2014 to 2015). The library relied on 5' RACE. Sequencing took place on an Illumina HiSeq 2500. A second PCR of about 7 to 12 cycles was run with a J-beta primer mix and a sample-barcoded 5' primer. TCRdb reworked the public reads: Q25 trimming with fastp, MiXCR clone assembly, productive beta chains retained. A single entry per CDR3 protein holds the most common genes and DNA from its merged rows. This sample gives over 700,000 distinct CDR3 sequences in total; around 25% of them show up just once. Of the sample, 9.4% is held by the ten largest clones. These data were also filed under a second study, of T cells of mothers and their children.

Input material: blood. These receptors all come from a boy aged 5 to 17 in good health.

V and J are TRBV13 and TRBJ1-3; D unresolved. V was clipped by 2 bases and J by 0 bases, with 5 bases between them. The CDR3 is made up of 14 amino acids. CDR1 and CDR2 from the germline V gene are PRHDT and FYEKMQ (reference sequence). The CDR3 DNA follows: TGTGCCAGCAGCTTACGATTCTCTGGAAACACCATATATTTT. Translating gives CASSLRFSGNTIYF. Combining the CDR3 with reference TRBV13 and TRBJ1-3 gives the whole variable domain AAGVIQSPRHLIKEKRETATLKCYPIPRHDTVYWYQQGPGQDPQFLISFYEKMQSDKGSIPDRFSAQQFSDYHSELNMSSLELGDSALYFCASSLRFSGNTIYFGEGSWLTVV.

Only a few counts were recorded for this clonotype. CDR3 residues: CSATGQANTEAFF. The CDR3 DNA sequence: TGCAGCGCCACGGGGCAGGCCAACACTGAAGCTTTCTTT. The chain has TRBV29-1 and TRBJ1-1, with D possibly matching TRBD1 (5 bases). CDR1 and CDR2 (germline): SQVTM, ANQGSEA. V lost 7 bases, J lost 2 bases, and 14 bases lay in between. This CDR3 contains 13 residues. The full variable domain, in which reference TRBV29-1 and TRBJ1-1 provide the parts outside the CDR3, is SAVISQKPSRDICQRGTSLTIQCQVDSQVTMMFWYRQQPGQSLTLIATANQGSEATYESGFVIDKFPISRPNLTFSTLTVSNMSPEDSSIYLCSATGQANTEAFFGQGTRLTVV.

The table lists this clonotype with a few counts. The V and J genes are TRBV3-1 and TRBJ2-5, with TRBD2 matching 7 bases. TRBJ2-1 explains the end of the DNA better; the J call may be wrong. Germline CDR1 LGHDT, CDR2 YNNKEL (reference sequence). The CDR3 is 15 amino acids. This CDR3 is CASSQGPGRGNEQFF. In nucleotides, the CDR3 is TGTGCCAGCAGCCAAGGGCCGGGGAGGGGCAATGAGCAGTTCTTC.

This clonotype has only a few counts. The chain carries TRBV5-1 and TRBJ2-1; tentatively, D is TRBD2 (6 bases). The length of the CDR3 is 15 residues. The germline V and J ends were trimmed by 1 base and 5 bases, with 13 bases remaining between them. CDR1 is SGHRS and CDR2 is YFSETQ in the germline V gene. The DNA for the CDR3 is TGCGCCAGCAGCTTGCGCGCTAGCGCCGACAATGAGCAGTTCTTC. Residues: CASSLRASADNEQFF.

The CDR3 is CASSVGDWGRGKETQYF. In nucleotides, the CDR3 is TGTGCCAGCAGCGTAGGAGATTGGGGCAGGGGGAAAGAGACCCAGTACTTC. The chain uses TRBV9 and TRBJ2-7, with 7 bases that match TRBD1. The J call may be mistaken, given a closer DNA end match to TRBJ2-5. Germline values: CDR1 SGDLS, CDR2 YYNGEE. The CDR3 extends over 17 amino acids.

This clonotype has a handful of counts. This chain connects TRBV11-3 to TRBJ1-3, with 7 nucleotides matching TRBD1. The length of the CDR3 is 15 residues. Germline lookup yields CDR1 SGHNT and CDR2 YENEEA. V dropped 5 bases and J dropped 4; count of bases not matched to a gene: 8. As DNA, the CDR3 is TGTGCCAGCAGCCCCAGTAGGGGGCTCGGAAACACCATATATTTT. This encodes CASSPSRGLGNTIYF.

The V gene is TRBV29-1, the J gene TRBJ2-5; TRBD1 aligns across 9 bases. The junction had 10 bases not matched to a gene; V was cut back by 6 bases and J by 2 bases. This CDR3 has 15 residues. Germline lookup yields CDR1 SQVTM and CDR2 ANQGSEA. CDR3 in DNA: TGCAGCGTCCACGGGGACAGGGCACCACAAGAGACCCAGTACTTC. This encodes CSVHGDRAPQETQYF.

V and J are TRBV20-1 and TRBJ2-1; the match to TRBD1 covers 8 bases. Germline CDR1 and CDR2: DFQATT and SNEGSKA (reference sequence). This CDR3 is 16 amino acids long. After removal of 0 bases from V and 4 bases from J, the junction contained 8 bases not matched to a gene. CDR3: CSARDWTGMGYNEQFF. The CDR3 DNA sequence: TGCAGTGCTAGAGATTGGACAGGGATGGGGTACAATGAGCAGTTCTTC.

The V call is TRBV20-1, the J call TRBJ2-5; 10 positions match TRBD1. Germline CDR1 reads DFQATT; CDR2 reads SNEGSKA (reference sequence). Germline trimming cut 1 base from V and 7 bases from J; bases unmatched to any gene: 3. The CDR3 is 13 residues long. CDR3 protein: CSARGDRGVTQYF. DNA of the CDR3: TGCAGTGCTAGAGGGGACAGGGGCGTGACCCAGTACTTC.

The chain is built from TRBV6-6 and TRBJ2-2, with a weak D call TRBD1 (5 bases). The CDR3 runs to 13 residues. Trimming shortened V by 8 bases and J by 4 bases, and 11 bases separated the two germline ends. Germline V lookup: CDR1 MNHNY, CDR2 SVGAGI (reference sequence). The CDR3 DNA reads as TGTGCCAGCGGAAGGGGTTTCACCGGGGAGCTGTTTTTT. It encodes CASGRGFTGELFF.

CDR3 sequence: CASSQGVNDEAFF. For the CDR3, the DNA is TGTGCCAGCAGCCAAGGTGTAAACGATGAAGCTTTCTTT. The rearrangement uses TRBV4-2 and TRBJ1-1; D is unresolved. With 1 base removed from V and 7 bases from J, the gap between germline ends came to 10 bases. Germline CDR1 is LGHNA and CDR2 is YNFKEQ. CDR3 size: 13 residues.

This clonotype was seen once. The chain employs TRBV12-3 or TRBV12-4 and TRBJ1-1; D call uncertain. Trimming left V 6 bases short and J 4 bases short, with 21 bases between. This CDR3 is 16 amino acids long. The CDR3 protein is CASRALERKEGTEAFF. For the CDR3, the DNA is TGTGCCAGCAGGGCCTTGGAGCGAAAGGAAGGCACTGAAGCTTTCTTT.

This rearrangement joins TRBV12-3 or TRBV12-4 to TRBJ2-5; TRBD2 aligns across 12 bases. The CDR3 is made up of 14 amino acids. Losses at the gene ends were 7 bases for V and 5 bases for J; bases not matched to a gene: 5. The CDR3 loop reads CASTRLAGVETQYF. Written as DNA, the CDR3 is TGTGCCAGCACCAGACTAGCGGGAGTTGAGACCCAGTACTTC.

This clonotype showed up just a few times. J is TRBJ2-5 and V is TRBV27; 9 bases match TRBD2. The V gene end was trimmed by 9 bases and the J gene end by 5 bases; junction bases not matched to a gene: 7. Per the germline V gene, CDR1 is MNHEY and CDR2 is SMNVEV (reference sequence). The CDR3 has 13 residues. CDR3 bases: TGTGCCAGATATAGCGGGAGCGGGGAGACCCAGTACTTC. Amino acids: CARYSGSGETQYF.

The chain carries TRBV4-1 and TRBJ2-1; D perhaps matches TRBD1 (6 bases). V was pared by 4 bases and J by 5 bases, with 12 bases between. The CDR3 is made up of 14 amino acids. Germline values: CDR1 MGHRA, CDR2 YSYEKL. The CDR3 sequence: CASSRASGDNEQFF. The CDR3 nucleotides read TGCGCCAGCAGCCGGGCCTCAGGGGACAATGAGCAGTTCTTC.

V and J are TRBV29-1 and TRBJ2-5; 9 bases line up with TRBD2. The J call may be in error: the DNA end matches TRBJ2-1 better. The germline gives CDR1 SQVTM, CDR2 ANQGSEA. The CDR3 is made up of 14 amino acids. The CDR3 region is CSVADSGSSNEQFF. As DNA, the CDR3 is TGCAGCGTGGCAGATAGCGGGAGTTCAAATGAGCAGTTCTTC.

The table lists this clonotype with a few counts. The rearrangement uses TRBV4-3 and TRBJ1-4; D ambiguous. Deletions cut 2 bases from V and 8 bases from J, with 21 bases between. Germline values: CDR1 LGHNA, CDR2 YSLEER. There are 17 residues in the CDR3. CDR3 sequence reads: CASSQHIDLNRREKLFF. In DNA form, the CDR3 reads TGCGCCAGCAGCCAACATATCGACTTAAACCGACGAGAAAAACTGTTTTTT.

The rearrangement uses TRBV6-1 and TRBJ2-3; D is ambiguous. The V gene's germline CDR1 is MNHNS and CDR2 SASEGT. The CDR3 has 13 amino acids. Trimming left V 10 bases short and J 5 bases short, with 16 bases between. The CDR3 loop reads CATLPDLLDTQYF. CDR3 DNA: TGTGCCACCCTACCGGACCTCCTAGATACGCAGTATTTT.

V and J are TRBV7-6 and TRBJ2-4; D possibly uses TRBD1 or TRBD2 (5 bases each). The CDR3 runs 16 residues. Per the germline V gene, CDR1 is SGHVS and CDR2 is FNYEAQ. V lost 1 base and J lost 3, with 13 bases in between. This CDR3 is CASSLGGSQGKNIQYF. The CDR3 DNA sequence: TGTGCCAGCAGCTTAGGGGGGAGCCAGGGCAAAAACATTCAGTACTTC.

The V call is TRBV5-1, the J call TRBJ2-1, with 15 bases identical to TRBD2. CDR1 is SGHRS and CDR2 is YFSETQ in the germline V gene. J lost 4 bases, V lost 7 bases, and 3 bases had no gene match. The CDR3 spans 15 residues. For the CDR3, the DNA is TGCGCCAGCGGACTAGCGGGGGGGGGATACAATGAGCAGTTCTTC. This encodes CASGLAGGGYNEQFF.

The chain joins TRBV7-2 to TRBJ2-7; 8 bases match TRBD1. The V gene end was trimmed by 6 bases and the J gene end by 9 bases; junction bases not matched to a gene: 19. Germline V gives CDR1 SGHTA, CDR2 FQGNSA. The CDR3 is made up of 16 amino acids. Here the CDR3 reads CASSYLGSQGANGQYF. For the CDR3, the DNA is TGTGCCAGCAGTTACTTAGGGTCCCAGGGGGCGAACGGGCAGTACTTC.

The rearrangement uses TRBV29-1 and TRBJ2-5; TRBD1 agrees at 11 bases. The CDR3 loop spans 17 amino acids. Germline CDR1 is SQVTM and CDR2 is ANQGSEA. Losses at the gene ends were 1 base for V and 5 bases for J; bases not matched to a gene: 12. CDR3 DNA sequence: TGCAGCGTTGAAGGGGCCATGGGGGGACAGGGGGTGGAGACCCAGTACTTC. This sequence encodes CSVEGAMGGQGVETQYF.

In this sample, this clonotype turned up many times. V and J are TRBV6-6 and TRBJ2-5; no definite D call. The V end lost 2 bases, the J end lost 5 bases, and 3 bases lay between the germline ends. The CDR3 contains 11 residues. Germline V gene lookup returns CDR1 MNHNY and CDR2 SVGAGI (reference sequence). The chain's CDR3 is CASSYVETQYF. CDR3 DNA sequence: TGTGCCAGCAGTTACGTGGAGACCCAGTACTTC.

The sample holds a few counts of this clonotype. The chain joins TRBV2 to TRBJ2-5; no firm D call. CDR1 is SNHLY, CDR2 FYNNEI, per germline. The CDR3 spans 13 residues. V was shortened by 5 bases and J by 1 base, with 8 bases between the two germline ends. The CDR3 reads CASSNTVQETQYF. CDR3 nucleotide sequence: TGTGCCAGCAGTAACACGGTCCAAGAGACCCAGTACTTC.

The chain couples TRBV18 to TRBJ2-5; D might be TRBD2 (6 bases). The ends were cut back, 4 bases at V and 2 bases at J, with 14 bases in the middle. The CDR3 length is 15 residues. Germline V gene lookup returns CDR1 KGHSH and CDR2 LQKENI. The CDR3, as DNA: TGTGCCAGCTCACAGGATAGCGGCCCGCAAGAGACCCAGTACTTC. Protein product: CASSQDSGPQETQYF. Drawing the rest from reference TRBV18 and TRBJ2-5, the complete variable domain is NAGVMQNPRHLVRRRGQEARLRCSPMKGHSHVYWYRQLPEEGLKFMVYLQKENIIDESGMPKERFSAEFPKEGPSILRIQQVVRGDSAAYFCASSQDSGPQETQYFGPGTRLLVL.

V usage is TRBV9 and J usage is TRBJ2-5, with D possibly matching TRBD2 (6 bases). This CDR3 region has 13 residues. Trimming removed 0 bases from V and 3 bases from J, with 6 bases in between. Germline loops: CDR1 SGDLS, CDR2 YYNGEE. The CDR3 region has the DNA TGTGCCAGCAGCGTAGGGAGGGAAGAGACCCAGTACTTC. Protein product: CASSVGREETQYF.